The entry below gives a single T cell receptor (beta chain) sequence along with its context. J lost 8 bases, V lost 4 bases, and 12 bases had no gene match. Germline lookup yields CDR1 SEHNR and CDR2 FQNEAQ (reference sequence). The CDR3 covers 15 residues. This sample stems from a study of blood T cell repertoires in COVID-19. The wider study: Spain, Italy and the United States supplied samples that represented acute and convalescent COVID-19. T cells, B-cell-depleted T cells, or PBMCs provided the cDNA or gDNA that served as material.

In the original processing: For nucleated cells, counts were estimated from reference gene primer amplification. Sequencing used immunoSEQ multiplex PCR; TCRdb keeps in-frame clones, though not all of them. V and J calls and clone size follow that table, whereas D and trimming were derived from the DNA. Counted here are just over 250,000 clones, approximately 90% occurring once; the ten biggest clones make up roughly 4%. The source is a man aged 55 to 69 who had recovered from COVID-19. The sequenced sample consisted of peripheral blood. The chain couples TRBV7-9 to TRBJ1-2; 8 bases are shared with TRBD1. The CDR3 nucleotides are TGTGCCAGCAGCTCCCGGGACAGGACCTATGAGGGCTACACCTTC. Its translation is CASSSRDRTYEGYTF.